The 17 T cell receptor beta chains below were found in one sample sequenced in a study of cytomegalovirus exposure and HLA in healthy donors. PCR involved 60 Vbeta and 13 Jbeta primers. Produced via immunoSEQ multiplex PCR; TCRdb's table is partial and in-frame only. The sample records about 160,000 clones, about 85% being singletons. Input material: PBMCs. Every receptor here comes from a male donor in good health and CMV-seropositive.

V is TRBV30 and J is TRBJ1-1, with no clear D. The CDR3 is 13 amino acids. Trimming cost V 0 bases and J 0 bases, with 5 bases left between them. Germline CDR1 is GTSNPN and CDR2 is SVGIG (reference sequence). CDR3 DNA: TGTGCCTGGAGTGTACTCTTGAACACTGAAGCTTTCTTT. It codes for CAWSVLLNTEAFF. Full variable domain (rest looked up from reference TRBV30 and TRBJ1-1): SQTIHQWPATLVQPVGSPLSLECTVEGTSNPNLYWYRQAAGRGLQLLFYSVGIGQISSEVPQNLSASRPQDRQFILSSKKLLLSDSGFYLCAWSVLLNTEAFFGQGTRLTVV.

The gene calls are TRBV19 and TRBJ2-7; 11 bases match TRBD2. This CDR3 has 18 amino acids. Germline V gene lookup returns CDR1 LNHDA and CDR2 SQIVND (reference sequence). Germline trimming cut 5 bases from V and 2 bases from J; bases unmatched to any gene: 14. The CDR3 bases are TGTGCCAGTAGTTGGGGACTAGCGGAAGCAACTTCCCCCTACGAGCAGTACTTC. Protein: CASSWGLAEATSPYEQYF.

The chain recombines TRBV2 with TRBJ1-1; tentatively, D is TRBD1 (5 bases). Trimming shortened V by 8 bases and J by 0 bases, and 10 bases separated the two germline ends. This CDR3 region has 13 residues. CDR1 is SNHLY and CDR2 is FYNNEI in the germline V gene. The CDR3 loop is CASQTELNTEAFF. CDR3 coding DNA: TGTGCCAGCCAGACAGAGTTGAACACTGAAGCTTTCTTT. The whole variable domain, filled in from reference TRBV2 and TRBJ1-1, reads EPEVTQTPSHQVTQMGQEVILRCVPISNHLYFYWYRQILGQKVEFLVSFYNNEISEKSEIFDDQFSVERPDGSNFTLKIRSTKLEDSAMYFCASQTELNTEAFFGQGTRLTVV.

This clone was counted between two and nine times. V and J are TRBV5-8 and TRBJ1-5; unclear D gene. The ends were cut back, 4 bases at V and 6 bases at J, with 17 bases in the middle. This CDR3 is built from 15 residues. Per the germline V gene, CDR1 is SGHTS and CDR2 is YDEGEE. The CDR3 bases are TGTGCCAGCAGCACATACCGGGAAGGGTTTCAGCCCCAGCATTTT. This codes for CASSTYREGFQPQHF.

This clone was seen only once. The chain joins TRBV29-1 to TRBJ1-2; D not certain. Trimming removed 5 bases from V and 0 bases from J, with 10 bases in between. The CDR3 covers 13 residues. In germline, CDR1 is SQVTM, CDR2 ANQGSEA. CDR3 region: CSVRVDPNYGYTF. The CDR3 DNA sequence: TGCAGCGTTCGAGTTGATCCTAACTATGGCTACACCTTC.

The DNA for the CDR3 is TGCGCCAGCAGCCAAGAACCCAGGGCGAACACTGAAGCTTTCTTT. Translated, it gives CASSQEPRANTEAFF. This rearrangement joins TRBV4-1 to TRBJ1-1; D is possibly TRBD1 (5 bases). The V gene lost 0 bases and the J gene lost 1 base, with 9 bases spanning the gap. The CDR3 runs to 15 residues. Germline CDR1 MGHRA, CDR2 YSYEKL.

The V gene is TRBV11-3, the J gene TRBJ2-2; TRBD1 is a possible D gene (6 bases). Deletions cut 6 bases from V and 7 bases from J, with 18 bases between. CDR1 and CDR2 (germline): SGHNT, YENEEA. CDR3 size: 15 residues. CDR3 amino acids: CASSSAQGKGGELFF. The CDR3 bases are TGTGCCAGCAGTTCGGCTCAGGGGAAGGGCGGGGAGCTGTTTTTT.

This clone was detected only once. The chain carries TRBV18 and TRBJ2-1, with TRBD1 matching over 7 bases. V lost 8 bases to trimming and J lost 5 bases; unmatched junction nucleotides: 6. CDR1 and CDR2 (germline): KGHSH, LQKENI. CDR3 length: 13 amino acids. CDR3 amino acids: CASHRTGDNEQFF. For the CDR3, the DNA is TGTGCCAGCCACCGGACAGGTGACAATGAGCAGTTCTTC.

The chain carries TRBV10-3 and TRBJ2-2; 10 nucleotides align to TRBD2. Germline CDR1 is ENHRY and CDR2 is SYGVKD. CDR3 length: 17 amino acids. The V gene end was trimmed by 3 bases and the J gene end by 3 bases; junction bases not matched to a gene: 7. CDR3 sequence: CAISDSSGGEDTGELFF. DNA of the CDR3: TGTGCCATCAGTGACTCTAGCGGGGGCGAGGACACCGGGGAGCTGTTTTTT.

V gene TRBV11-2 combines with J gene TRBJ2-3, with D maybe TRBD1 (6 bases). V was trimmed by 5 bases and J by 2 bases, leaving 14 bases between them. This CDR3 contains 15 residues. Germline V gives CDR1 SGHAT, CDR2 FQNNGV. DNA for the CDR3: TGTGCCAGCAGCCCAGGGACAACTTACACAGATACGCAGTATTTT. This sequence encodes CASSPGTTYTDTQYF.

V is TRBV6-5 and J is TRBJ1-1; D may be TRBD1 (6 bases). Germline CDR1 is MNHEY and CDR2 is SVGAGI. The CDR3 loop spans 13 amino acids. The ends were cut back, 6 bases at V and 10 bases at J, with 18 bases in the middle. This CDR3 is CASRPDRSGVAFF. CDR3 coding DNA: TGTGCCAGCAGACCCGACAGGAGCGGCGTAGCTTTCTTT.

This chain links TRBV7-9 with TRBJ1-5, with TRBD1 as a possible D gene (5 bases). Trimming stripped 5 bases from V and 5 bases from J, with 13 bases between. The CDR3 totals 14 residues. Germline V gene sequence: CDR1 SEHNR, CDR2 FQNEAQ (reference sequence). The CDR3: CASSPSGYDQPQHF. The CDR3 DNA reads as TGTGCCAGCAGCCCCTCAGGGTATGATCAGCCCCAGCATTTT.

The chain recombines TRBV11-2 with TRBJ1-4, with 8 bases that match TRBD1. V dropped 4 bases and J dropped 1; count of bases not matched to a gene: 2. Germline V CDR1 and CDR2: SGHAT, FQNNGV. The CDR3 is made up of 15 amino acids. The CDR3 DNA is TGTGCCAGCAGCTATGGACAGGGAACTAATGAAAAACTGTTTTTT. Translated: CASSYGQGTNEKLFF.

The chain links TRBV30 to TRBJ2-1; the D is unclear. The CDR3 totals 10 residues. The germline V gene encodes CDR1 GTSNPN and CDR2 SVGIG (reference sequence). Trimming stripped 6 bases from V and 5 bases from J, with 5 bases between. CDR3 loop: CACSDNEQFF. Here the CDR3 DNA reads TGTGCCTGCTCGGACAATGAGCAGTTCTTC.

The chain joins TRBV23-1 to TRBJ1-4; 9 nucleotides line up with TRBD1. TRBV23-1 is an ORF, and what it does is uncertain. The CDR3 contains 16 residues. V lost 4 bases to trimming and J lost 5 bases; unmatched junction nucleotides: 8. The CDR3 bases are TGCGCCAGCAGTCTGGATCCGGGACAGGGAAATGAAAAACTGTTTTTT. Its translation: CASSLDPGQGNEKLFF.

V usage is TRBV16 and J usage is TRBJ1-2; no reliable D call. There are 13 residues in the CDR3. V was clipped by 0 bases and J by 4 bases, with 6 bases between them. Germline CDR1 KGHSY, CDR2 FQNENV. CDR3 sequence reads: CASSQSSSYGYTF. The CDR3 DNA follows: TGTGCCAGCAGCCAATCGTCGAGCTATGGCTACACCTTC.

The chain couples TRBV11-2 to TRBJ1-3; tentative D call: TRBD1 (6 bases). Germline CDR1 reads SGHAT; CDR2 reads FQNNGV. V was pared by 6 bases and J by 0 bases, with 15 bases between. The CDR3 runs to 16 residues. The CDR3 loop reads CASSPDSLRSGNTIYF. The DNA of the CDR3 is TGTGCCAGCAGTCCGGACAGCCTACGCTCTGGAAACACCATATATTTT.